Shown below are 5 T cell receptor beta chains from a single sample sequenced in a study of blood T cell repertoires in COVID-19. Produced via immunoSEQ multiplex PCR; TCRdb's table is partial and in-frame only. The top ten clones hold 9.5% to 10% of a sample with about 210,000 clones, 80% to 90% of them seen once. Sequenced input: peripheral blood. These receptors were collected from a man aged 50 to 60 with active or convalescent COVID-19.

The chain links TRBV15 to TRBJ2-7; D unresolved. The V and J ends lost 1 base and 1 base respectively, with 17 bases between them. Germline V gives CDR1 LNHNV, CDR2 YYDKDF (reference sequence). The length of the CDR3 is 17 residues. This CDR3 is CATSRGLAAILSYEQYF. In DNA, the CDR3 is TGTGCCACCAGCAGAGGTTTAGCAGCGATTCTTTCCTACGAGCAGTACTTC.

The chain has TRBV18 and TRBJ1-6; D might be TRBD1 (5 bases). Trimming removed 3 bases at V and 7 bases at J, with 10 bases between. CDR1 KGHSH and CDR2 LQKENI come from the germline V gene. The CDR3 runs to 14 residues. The CDR3 bases are TGTGCCAGCTCACCGGGGGGGAGGAATTCACCCCTCCACTTT. Its translation is CASSPGGRNSPLHF.

This clone has just one count. The CDR3 loop reads CASSAWDRGPGELFF. Here the CDR3 DNA reads TGTGCCAGCAGCGCCTGGGACAGGGGACCCGGGGAGCTGTTTTTT. V is TRBV9 and J is TRBJ2-2, with TRBD1 matching over 10 bases. CDR1 is SGDLS and CDR2 is YYNGEE in the germline V gene. V lost 3 bases and J lost 6; bases outside the gene matches: 5. This CDR3 spans 15 amino acids.

This clone was counted only a few times. As DNA, the CDR3 is TGTGCCAGCAGTTTATCAGGGGCCCTTGGAGCTTTCTTT. It is translated as CASSLSGALGAFF. The J gene is TRBJ1-1, the V gene TRBV12-3 or TRBV12-4; a weak D match, TRBD1 (6 bases). V was pared by 2 bases and J by 10 bases, with 14 bases between. This CDR3 has 13 residues.

This chain connects TRBV28 to TRBJ2-1, with TRBD1 matching over 9 bases. The CDR3 extends over 16 amino acids. Germline CDR1 reads MDHEN; CDR2 reads SYDVKM. With V trimmed by 7 bases and J by 8 bases, 15 bases remained unmatched. This CDR3 reads CASKTPPGQGIHEQFF. CDR3 sequence (DNA): TGTGCCAGCAAAACTCCTCCCGGACAGGGGATCCATGAGCAGTTCTTC.